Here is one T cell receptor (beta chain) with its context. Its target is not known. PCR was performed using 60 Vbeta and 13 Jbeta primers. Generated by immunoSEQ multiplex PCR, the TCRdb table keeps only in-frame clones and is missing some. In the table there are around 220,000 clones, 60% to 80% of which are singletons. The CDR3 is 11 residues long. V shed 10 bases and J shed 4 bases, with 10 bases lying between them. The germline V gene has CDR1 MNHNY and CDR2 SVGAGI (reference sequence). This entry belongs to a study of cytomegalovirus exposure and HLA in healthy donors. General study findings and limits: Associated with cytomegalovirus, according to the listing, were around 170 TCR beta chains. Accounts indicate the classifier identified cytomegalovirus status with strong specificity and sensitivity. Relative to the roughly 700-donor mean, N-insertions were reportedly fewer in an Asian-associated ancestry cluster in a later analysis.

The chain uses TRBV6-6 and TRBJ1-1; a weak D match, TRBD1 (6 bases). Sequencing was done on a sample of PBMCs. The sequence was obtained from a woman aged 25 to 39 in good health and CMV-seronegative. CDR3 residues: CAIQGSTEAFF. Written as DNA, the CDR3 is TGTGCCATCCAGGGGTCCACTGAAGCTTTCTTT.